These 31 T cell receptor beta chains share one sample of origin, sequenced in a study of esophageal squamous cell carcinoma tumors. PCR used a TCR alpha or TCR beta constant-region primer with a P20EA primer, then nested PCR with CA2 or CB2. Reverse transcription used a polyT18-containing BSL-18E primer, and TCR genes were amplified by unbiased adaptor ligation RT-PCR. MiXCR, run by TCRdb on the 5' RACE reads, gives a single entry per CDR3 protein. Among a few hundred distinct CDR3 sequences, 13% to 15% were seen once, and the ten largest hold over 40%. The sequencing sample was made of tumor tissue. Receptors were obtained from a man between 45 and 79 years old with esophageal squamous cell carcinoma.

This clonotype is labeled large. The chain has TRBV19 and TRBJ1-5, with TRBD1 matching over 8 bases. Germline assignment: CDR1 LNHDA and CDR2 SQIVND (reference sequence). The CDR3 contains 17 residues. V shed 6 bases and J 0 bases; nucleotides not matched to a gene: 10. The CDR3 bases are TGTGCCAGTAGCCCGGGACAGGCGATATATAGCAATCAGCCCCAGCATTTT. Its translation is CASSPGQAIYSNQPQHF.

Worth noting for this clonotype: At one of its ends the junction is not consistent with the germline gene, which may arise from a read error. This rearrangement joins TRBV20-1 to TRBJ2-3; 12 nucleotides align to TRBD2. Germline V gene sequence: CDR1 DFQATT, CDR2 SNEGSKA (reference sequence). The CDR3 loop spans 16 amino acids. DNA of the CDR3: TGCAGTGCTAGCGGTCTAGCGGGAGGGTCCGGGGATATGCAGTATTTT. This translates into CSASGLAGGSGDMQYF.

By sample fraction, this clonotype is large. The chain employs TRBV20-1 and TRBJ2-1; possible D gene TRBD2, 5 bases. The CDR3 has 12 amino acids. V lost 3 bases and J 7 bases, leaving 10 bases between the germline ends. CDR1 is DFQATT and CDR2 is SNEGSKA in the germline V gene (reference sequence). The CDR3 DNA reads as TGCAGTGCTAGCGGGGATAGAAATGAGCAGTTCTTC. This codes for CSASGDRNEQFF.

By its share, this clonotype is medium-sized. The CDR3 DNA reads TGTGCCAGTAGTAACCGAGAGACCCAGTACTTC. Protein product: CASSNRETQYF. The J gene is TRBJ2-5, the V gene TRBV19; no firm D call. This CDR3 comprises 11 residues. The V gene lost 4 bases and the J gene lost 4 bases, with 4 bases spanning the gap. CDR1 is LNHDA and CDR2 is SQIVND in the germline V gene (reference sequence).

This clonotype counts as large. The chain is built from TRBV15 and TRBJ2-1, with 8 bases matching TRBD2. With 6 bases clipped from V and 7 bases from J, the junction kept 8 bases outside the gene matches. CDR3 length: 14 residues. The V gene's germline CDR1 is LNHNV and CDR2 YYDKDF (reference sequence). CDR3 loop: CATRGVAGQNEQFF. The DNA of the CDR3 is TGTGCCACCAGGGGAGTAGCGGGACAAAATGAGCAGTTCTTC. The full variable domain, in which reference TRBV15 and TRBJ2-1 provide the parts outside the CDR3, is DAMVIQNPRYQVTQFGKPVTLSCSQTLNHNVMYWYQQKSSQAPKLLFHYYDKDFNNEADTPDNFQSRRPNTSFCFLDIRSPGLGDTAMYLCATRGVAGQNEQFFGPGTRLTVL.

By its share, this clonotype is medium-sized. The gene calls are TRBV12-5 and TRBJ2-2; D is undetermined. The CDR3 loop spans 15 amino acids. Germline-derived CDR1 and CDR2 are LGHNT and FRNRAP. Trimming removed 3 bases from V and 0 bases from J, with 8 bases in between. In DNA form, the CDR3 reads TGTGCTAGTGGTTTATTCTCGTCGAACACCGGGGAGCTGTTTTTT. Amino acid sequence: CASGLFSSNTGELFF.

By its share, this clonotype is large. This chain joins TRBV20-1 and TRBJ2-5; D uncertain. The CDR3 contains 13 residues. The V gene's germline CDR1 is DFQATT and CDR2 SNEGSKA (reference sequence). V was pared by 5 bases and J by 1 base, with 11 bases between. The CDR3: CSAGSTAQETQYF. The CDR3 DNA reads as TGCAGTGCTGGAAGCACAGCCCAAGAGACCCAGTACTTC.

This clonotype is deemed large. The CDR3 loop is CAWSVSRGSSYEQYF. In nucleotides, the CDR3 is TGTGCCTGGAGTGTCTCCAGGGGGAGCTCCTACGAGCAGTACTTC. The chain couples TRBV30 to TRBJ2-7; TRBD1 aligns across 7 bases. V lost 0 bases, J lost 0 bases, and 5 bases stayed unmatched. Germline CDR1 and CDR2: GTSNPN and SVGIG (reference sequence). The CDR3 extends over 15 amino acids.

Relative to its sample, this clonotype is large. The rearrangement links TRBV12-3 or TRBV12-4 to TRBJ2-7, with D uncertain. V was pared by 1 base and J by 6 bases, with 10 bases between. CDR3 size: 13 residues. CDR3 region: CASSLVVGSEQYF. The DNA of the CDR3 is TGTGCCAGCAGTTTAGTGGTAGGGTCCGAGCAGTACTTC.

By proportion, this clonotype is medium-sized. The V and J genes are TRBV12-3 or TRBV12-4 and TRBJ1-5, with TRBD1 identical over 7 bases. There are 16 residues in the CDR3. Trimming took 1 base from V and 6 from J; bases not matched to a gene: 9. In DNA, the CDR3 is TGTGCCAGCAGTTTAGGGGTAGGGGGCGACGGTCAGCCCCAGCATTTT. It encodes CASSLGVGGDGQPQHF.

In its sample, this clonotype ranks as large. This chain joins TRBV7-8 and TRBJ2-1; 11 nucleotides line up with TRBD2. J gave up 8 bases and V 1 base, and 4 bases lay outside the gene matches. CDR1 and CDR2 from the germline V gene are SGHVS and FQNEAQ. The CDR3 contains 15 residues. CDR3 sequence reads: CASSLERLAGYEQFF. The CDR3 coding sequence is TGTGCCAGCAGCTTAGAACGACTAGCGGGATATGAGCAGTTCTTC.

This clonotype is deemed medium-sized (0.01 to 0.1%). Germline and junction disagree at one end, which may indicate a read error. The V gene is TRBV6-2 or TRBV6-3, the J gene TRBJ1-2, with TRBD1 identical over 8 bases. The CDR3 runs to 13 residues. Per the germline V gene, CDR1 is MNHEY and CDR2 is SVGEGT. CDR3 bases: TGTGCCAGCAGTAGACAGGGGAATTATGGCGACACCTTC. This translates into CASSRQGNYGDTF.

By share of the sample, this clonotype is large. The J gene is TRBJ2-7, the V gene TRBV2, with a tentative D call TRBD1 (5 bases). The V end was cut by 3 bases, the J end by 3 bases, with 6 bases between. The CDR3 covers 12 residues. Germline CDR1 reads SNHLY; CDR2 reads FYNNEI. DNA of the CDR3: TGTGCCAGCAGTGACAGGGACTACGAGCAGTACTTC. Its translation: CASSDRDYEQYF. Based on the CDR3 plus reference TRBV2 and TRBJ2-7, the full variable domain is EPEVTQTPSHQVTQMGQEVILRCVPISNHLYFYWYRQILGQKVEFLVSFYNNEISEKSEIFDDQFSVERPDGSNFTLKIRSTKLEDSAMYFCASSDRDYEQYFGPGTRLTVT.

Sample share makes this clonotype medium-sized. The CDR3 DNA follows: TGTGCCAGCAGCCCTCGTGGAAGGGTGAGATCTGAAAAACTGTTTTTT. It is translated as CASSPRGRVRSEKLFF. The V gene is TRBV14, the J gene TRBJ1-4; D not certain. The germline V gene encodes CDR1 SGHDN and CDR2 FVKESK. V was trimmed by 4 bases and J by 7 bases, leaving 19 bases between them. The CDR3 loop spans 16 amino acids.

By share, this clonotype ranks as large. This CDR3 is CATSDPGLAGTYEQYF. In DNA, the CDR3 is TGTGCCACCAGTGACCCGGGACTAGCGGGGACCTACGAGCAGTACTTC. The V gene is TRBV24-1, the J gene TRBJ2-7; TRBD2 agrees at 13 bases. The CDR3 contains 16 residues. The V gene end was trimmed by 4 bases and the J gene end by 2 bases; junction bases not matched to a gene: 4. The germline CDR1 and CDR2 sequences are KGHDR and SFDVKD.

This clonotype was observed a handful of times. The chain is built from TRBV4-3 and TRBJ2-1; D is perhaps TRBD1 (5 bases). Trimming left V 0 bases short and J 2 bases short, with 11 bases between. CDR1 and CDR2 (germline): LGHNA, YSLEER. CDR3 length: 16 amino acids. The chain's CDR3 is CASSQDGQGTYNEQFF. Written as DNA, the CDR3 is TGCGCCAGCAGCCAAGATGGGCAGGGTACCTACAATGAGCAGTTCTTC.

This clonotype is medium-sized (0.01 to 0.1%) by share. Since a much larger clone is just one base distant, this may be a read error. The chain links TRBV5-1 to TRBJ1-4; D gene uncertain. Germline assignment: CDR1 SGHRS and CDR2 YFSETQ. The CDR3 length is 12 residues. The CDR3 DNA reads TGCGCCAGCAAGGATACGAGTGAAAAACGGTTTTTT. Protein: CASKDTSEKRFF. Combining the CDR3 with reference TRBV5-1 and TRBJ1-4 gives the whole variable domain KAGVTQTPRYLIKTRGQQVTLSCSPISGHRSVSWYQQTPGQGLQFLFEYFSETQRNKGNFPGRFSGRQFSNSRSEMNVSTLELGDSALYLCASKDTSEKRFFGSGTQLSVL.

By frequency in the sample, this clonotype is large. V is TRBV3-1 and J is TRBJ2-7, with D possibly being TRBD2 (6 bases). Germline CDR1 is LGHDT and CDR2 is YNNKEL (reference sequence). The CDR3 is 12 amino acids. V lost 1 base and J lost 6, with 7 bases in between. The CDR3 sequence: CASSQASVEQYF. The CDR3 DNA follows: TGTGCCAGCAGCCAAGCTAGCGTCGAGCAGTACTTC.

Judged by abundance, this clonotype is hyperexpanded. The chain is built from TRBV20-1 and TRBJ2-2; possibly TRBD1 for D (6 bases). Germline-derived CDR1 and CDR2 are DFQATT and SNEGSKA (reference sequence). This CDR3 has 13 amino acids. Trimming took 4 bases from V and 6 from J, leaving 12 bases between them. This CDR3 is CSATKPGAGELFF. The CDR3, as DNA: TGCAGTGCTACTAAACCAGGGGCCGGGGAGCTGTTTTTT.

This clonotype was counted a few times. A read error is possible here, since a much larger clone lies one base away. The V gene is TRBV4-2, the J gene TRBJ1-3; 9 bases map to TRBD1. There are 16 residues in the CDR3. Per germline, CDR1 LGHNA and CDR2 YNFKEQ. The CDR3 bases are TGTGCCAGCAGCCAAGACGCAACAGGGGGCGGAAACACCAGATATTTT. It specifies CASSQDATGGGNTRYF.

This clonotype is classed as medium-sized (0.01 to 0.1%). The gene calls are TRBV30 and TRBJ2-2; 9 nucleotides align to TRBD1. The CDR3 spans 16 residues. The ends lost 1 base at V and 4 bases at J; junction bases unmatched: 7. Germline loops: CDR1 GTSNPN, CDR2 SVGIG (reference sequence). The CDR3 coding sequence is TGTGCCTGGAGTGCCCTAGGGACAGGGAGCACCGGGGAGCTGTTTTTT. This codes for CAWSALGTGSTGELFF.

By sample fraction, this clonotype is hyperexpanded. This chain uses TRBV5-6 with TRBJ2-1, with 12 nucleotides matching TRBD2. This CDR3 has 16 residues. CDR1 SGHDT and CDR2 YYEEEE come from the germline V gene. J lost 5 bases, V lost 4 bases, and 7 bases had no gene match. The CDR3 region is CASSPGTSGLHNEQFF. Written as DNA, the CDR3 is TGTGCCAGCAGCCCCGGGACTAGCGGGCTCCACAATGAGCAGTTCTTC.

About this clonotype itself: Germline is not matched at one junction end, which may reflect a read error. This rearrangement joins TRBV7-9 to TRBJ2-5, with 9 bases identical to TRBD1. The germline V gene has CDR1 SEHNR and CDR2 FQNEAQ (reference sequence). CDR3 length equals 18 residues. CDR3 nucleotides: TGTTCCAGCAGCTTATGGGCAGCTGGGACAGGGAAACCGGAGACCCAGTACTTC. Residues: CSSSLWAAGTGKPETQYF.

By sample fraction, this clonotype is medium-sized (0.01 to 0.1%). The chain employs TRBV24-1 and TRBJ2-2; weak D call: TRBD2 (5 bases). CDR1 and CDR2 (germline): KGHDR, SFDVKD. CDR3 size: 14 residues. V lost 4 bases and J 3 bases, leaving 8 bases between the germline ends. The CDR3 region is CATSDGRDTGELFF. DNA for the CDR3: TGTGCCACCAGTGACGGGCGGGACACCGGGGAGCTGTTTTTT.

Of note for this clonotype: A read error is possible here, since a much larger clone lies one base away. The J gene is TRBJ2-5, the V gene TRBV19; the D is unclear. The germline V gene has CDR1 LNHDA and CDR2 SQIVND (reference sequence). The length of the CDR3 is 11 residues. CDR3 nucleotide sequence: TGTGACAGTAGTAACCGAGAGACCCAGTACTTC. Its translation is CDSSNRETQYF.

This clonotype is deemed large. The V call is TRBV20-1, the J call TRBJ2-3; 7 positions match TRBD2. After removal of 5 bases from V and 0 bases from J, the junction contained 8 bases not matched to a gene. In germline, CDR1 is DFQATT, CDR2 SNEGSKA (reference sequence). There are 15 residues in the CDR3. DNA for the CDR3: TGCAGTGCTTCACTAGCGTCAACTAGCACAGATACGCAGTATTTT. It encodes CSASLASTSTDTQYF.

This clonotype is classed as large. The rearrangement links TRBV28 to TRBJ2-1; D could derive from TRBD1 or TRBD2 (5 bases each). V was shortened by 6 bases and J by 8 bases, with 14 bases between the two germline ends. The CDR3 is made up of 13 amino acids. Germline V lookup: CDR1 MDHEN, CDR2 SYDVKM. This CDR3 is CASRHPQGDEQFF. DNA of the CDR3: TGTGCCAGCAGGCACCCCCAGGGAGATGAGCAGTTCTTC.

This clonotype is large. The chain has TRBV6-5 and TRBJ2-5; D might be TRBD2 (7 bases). The CDR3 is 13 residues long. The germline V and J ends were trimmed by 7 bases and 7 bases, with 16 bases remaining between them. Germline CDR1 reads MNHEY; CDR2 reads SVGAGI. CDR3 nucleotide sequence: TGTGCCAGCAATTCGCAGGGGAGGGGGACCCAGTACTTC. It codes for CASNSQGRGTQYF.

This clonotype qualifies as hyperexpanded. The chain has TRBV5-1 and TRBJ2-3; 10 bases agree with TRBD2. Looked up from germline, CDR1 is SGHRS and CDR2 is YFSETQ. The V segment lost 1 base and the J segment 4 bases; nucleotides outside the gene matches: 3. The CDR3 length is 15 residues. The DNA of the CDR3 is TGCGCCAGCAGCTTGACGACTAGCGGGCCAGATACGCAGTATTTT. As protein: CASSLTTSGPDTQYF.

Notes on this clonotype: A far more abundant clone sits one base away, making this likely a read error. The chain couples TRBV6-2 or TRBV6-3 to TRBJ2-7; no reliable D call. In germline, CDR1 is MNHEY, CDR2 SVGEGT. The ends were cut back, 6 bases at V and 7 bases at J, with 22 bases in the middle. There are 15 residues in the CDR3. In DNA, the CDR3 is TGTGCCAGCAGCGGAACCGGCCGACTTTACAATGAGCAGTACTTC. Encoded protein: CASSGTGRLYNEQYF.

Sample share makes this clonotype large. The J gene is TRBJ2-4, the V gene TRBV7-2; 10 positions agree with TRBD2. Germline CDR1 SGHTA, CDR2 FQGNSA. This CDR3 spans 18 amino acids. Trimming at V came to 4 bases and at J to 4 bases, leaving 13 bases not matched to a gene. CDR3 sequence: CASSSTNLAGVRKNIQYF. The CDR3 DNA follows: TGTGCCAGCAGCTCCACGAACCTAGCGGGAGTCCGGAAAAACATTCAGTACTTC. Full variable domain (remainder filled in from reference TRBV7-2 and TRBJ2-4): GAGVSQSPSNKVTEKGKDVELRCDPISGHTALYWYRQSLGQGLEFLIYFQGNSAPDKSGLPSDRFSAERTGGSVSTLTIQRTQQEDSAVYLCASSSTNLAGVRKNIQYFGAGTRLSVL.